This T cell receptor beta chain comes out of a study of cytomegalovirus exposure and HLA in healthy donors. The sample holds a few counts of this clone. Its target is not known. PCR employed 60 Vbeta and 13 Jbeta primers. The protocol was immunoSEQ multiplex PCR, while the TCRdb copy is restricted to in-frame clones and leaves out a portion. The sample lists about 140,000 clones; more than 70% were seen once. With 1 base clipped from V and 8 bases from J, the junction kept 7 bases outside the gene matches. This CDR3 spans 15 amino acids. Germline CDR1 and CDR2: LNHDA and SQIVND (reference sequence). Study-level findings and limits: With further analysis later on, most CMV-associated TCR beta chains appeared HLA-restricted.

The source material was PBMCs. The receptor was derived from a male donor in good health and CMV-seronegative. The V and J genes are TRBV19 and TRBJ2-1; 8 nucleotides line up with TRBD2. The CDR3 DNA is TGTGCCAGTAGTATAGGCGGACTAGCCGACGATGAGCAGTTCTTC. It translates to CASSIGGLADDEQFF.